The 4 T cell receptor beta chains listed next were all sequenced from one sample in a study of blood T cells in healthy people across ages. Sample-barcoded 5' priming and a J-beta primer mix drove a second PCR of about 6 to 11 cycles. TCRdb itself ran the 5' RACE reads through MiXCR, one entry per CDR3 protein. The repertoire consists of about 930,000 distinct CDR3 sequences, with 25% to 30% occurring once and the leading ten covering roughly 10%. These data are also associated with another study on T cells of mothers and their children.

The sequenced sample was blood. These receptors all stem from a woman aged 40-49 years in good health.

As concerns this clonotype: A much larger clone differs by one base, so this may be a read error. The chain is built from TRBV9 and TRBJ2-1; possible D gene TRBD1, 5 bases. The V end lost 3 bases, the J end lost 4 bases, and 17 bases lay between the germline ends. The CDR3 sequence is 16 residues long. Germline CDR1 SGDLS, CDR2 YYNGEE. DNA of the CDR3: TGTGCCAGCAGCGGGGGCTATCCTGAAGCTTACAATGAGCAGTTCTTC. This encodes CASSGGYPEAYNEQFF.

This clonotype was found many times. The chain employs TRBV5-1 and TRBJ2-5, with 7 bases matching TRBD1. Trimming removed 1 base from V and 5 bases from J; junction bases left unmatched: 8. The CDR3 extends over 15 amino acids. CDR1 and CDR2 (germline): SGHRS, YFSETQ. This CDR3 is CASSLSLGTAETQYF. CDR3 coding DNA: TGCGCCAGCAGCTTGTCGCTAGGGACAGCTGAGACCCAGTACTTC.

The rearrangement links TRBV6-6 to TRBJ2-1; 10 bases line up with TRBD2. CDR1 and CDR2 (germline): MNHNY, SVGAGI (reference sequence). This CDR3 contains 16 residues. V lost 2 bases, J lost 8 bases, and 9 bases stayed unmatched. The CDR3 here is CASSYPERGGWYEQFF. CDR3 bases: TGTGCCAGCAGTTACCCAGAGCGGGGGGGCTGGTATGAGCAGTTCTTC.

The chain is built from TRBV3-1 and TRBJ2-4; 8 bases agree with TRBD2. The ends lost 1 base at V and 13 bases at J; junction bases unmatched: 3. There are 12 residues in the CDR3. CDR1 is LGHDT, CDR2 YNNKEL, per germline (reference sequence). CDR3: CASSQVEREQYF. CDR3 nucleotide sequence: TGTGCCAGCAGCCAAGTTGAGCGGGAGCAGTACTTC.